The next 15 T cell receptor beta chains were all read from a single sample in a study of graft-versus-host responses after intestinal transplantation. Their recognized antigens are unknown. Some clones are missing from TCRdb's copy, which holds only in-frame ones; the method was immunoSEQ multiplex PCR. The data show nearly 95,000 clones, approximately 94% seen once. Specimen: unstimulated CD8+ T cells sorted from spleen or lymph node cells, collected before intestinal transplant. Source of these receptors: a human donor who received an intestinal transplant.

The chain combines TRBV4-1 with TRBJ2-2; 9 bases are a match to TRBD1. V trimming: 0 bases; J trimming: 0 bases; junction bases outside the gene matches: 8. Germline CDR1 is MGHRA and CDR2 is YSYEKL. This CDR3 has 19 residues. The CDR3 region is CASSQDLDRGYANTGELFF. The CDR3 coding sequence is TGCGCCAGCAGCCAAGATTTGGACAGGGGATACGCGAACACCGGGGAGCTGTTTTTT.

V and J are TRBV4-3 and TRBJ1-5, with TRBD1 as a possible D gene (5 bases). CDR3 length: 15 amino acids. V was trimmed by 0 bases and J by 4 bases, leaving 10 bases between them. From germline, CDR1 is LGHNA and CDR2 YSLEER. CDR3 protein: CASSQELTANQPQHF. CDR3 nucleotides: TGCGCCAGCAGCCAAGAACTGACAGCTAATCAGCCCCAGCATTTT.

The chain carries TRBV30 and TRBJ1-2, with TRBD1 identical over 9 bases. The CDR3 sequence is 14 residues long. J was trimmed by 4 bases and V by 3 bases; bases with no gene match: 6. From germline, CDR1 is GTSNPN and CDR2 SVGIG (reference sequence). The CDR3 is CAWRPGTGTYGYTF. DNA of the CDR3: TGTGCCTGGAGGCCCGGGACAGGGACCTATGGCTACACCTTC.

The chain has TRBV16 and TRBJ2-2, with D possibly being TRBD2 (5 bases). CDR1 and CDR2 (germline): KGHSY, FQNENV. The germline V and J ends were trimmed by 1 base and 7 bases, with 10 bases remaining between them. The CDR3 is made up of 14 amino acids. The CDR3 sequence: CASSQYTGGGELFF. The CDR3 DNA sequence: TGTGCCAGCAGCCAATACACCGGAGGCGGGGAGCTGTTTTTT.

The CDR3 bases are TGCAGCGTTGAGTCAGGTGCGGGCGAGCAGTACTTC. As protein: CSVESGAGEQYF. The chain has TRBV29-1 and TRBJ2-7, with D possibly being TRBD2 (5 bases). The V end was cut by 3 bases, the J end by 6 bases, with 12 bases between. Per the germline V gene, CDR1 is SQVTM and CDR2 is ANQGSEA. The CDR3 has 12 residues.

The rearrangement links TRBV30 to TRBJ1-6; 8 positions agree with TRBD1. CDR3 length equals 16 residues. The J segment lost 0 bases and the V segment lost 2 bases, leaving 3 bases of the junction unmatched. The germline gives CDR1 GTSNPN, CDR2 SVGIG (reference sequence). The CDR3 DNA follows: TGTGCCTGGAGTTGGACAGGGAGCTCCTATAATTCACCCCTCCACTTT. Translated: CAWSWTGSSYNSPLHF.

This clone was observed once. This chain links TRBV29-1 with TRBJ2-6, with TRBD1 matching over 9 bases. V lost 0 bases and J lost 3; bases outside the gene matches: 18. Germline CDR1 is SQVTM and CDR2 is ANQGSEA. This CDR3 has 21 residues. CDR3 region: CSVEESMVIGTGSRGANVLTF. The CDR3 coding sequence is TGCAGCGTTGAAGAAAGTATGGTGATTGGGACAGGGTCTCGTGGGGCCAACGTCCTGACTTTC.

This clone occurred once. This chain joins TRBV15 and TRBJ2-7; 9 bases map to TRBD2. J was trimmed by 0 bases and V by 3 bases; bases with no gene match: 0. CDR3 length: 14 amino acids. From germline, CDR1 is LNHNV and CDR2 YYDKDF (reference sequence). CDR3 DNA: TGTGCCACCAGCAGTAGCGGGAGCTCCTACGAGCAGTACTTC. It specifies CATSSSGSSYEQYF.

The gene calls are TRBV27 and TRBJ2-2, with 8 bases that match TRBD1. The ends lost 6 bases at V and 6 bases at J; junction bases unmatched: 15. The CDR3 has 17 amino acids. Germline-derived CDR1 and CDR2 are MNHEY and SMNVEV (reference sequence). The CDR3 protein is CASSPYGGQGYPGELFF. The CDR3 DNA follows: TGTGCCAGCAGCCCATACGGCGGACAGGGATACCCCGGGGAGCTGTTTTTT.

The rearrangement uses TRBV7-9 and TRBJ2-1, with a possible D match to TRBD2 (5 bases). Germline V gives CDR1 SEHNR, CDR2 FQNEAQ (reference sequence). The CDR3 spans 13 residues. V gave up 4 bases and J gave up 9 bases, with 13 bases separating them. For the CDR3, the DNA is TGTGCCAGCAGCTCCACTAGTTTCGGTGAGCAGTTCTTC. This translates into CASSSTSFGEQFF.

The V call is TRBV9, the J call TRBJ2-7; D possibly corresponds to TRBD1 (5 bases). The germline gives CDR1 SGDLS, CDR2 YYNGEE. The CDR3 totals 13 residues. The ends were cut back, 0 bases at V and 5 bases at J, with 9 bases in the middle. DNA of the CDR3: TGTGCCAGCAGCGTAGGCAGGGTAGACGAGCAGTACTTC. Protein sequence: CASSVGRVDEQYF. Variable domain in full (rest from reference TRBV9 and TRBJ2-7): DSGVTQTPKHLITATGQRVTLRCSPRSGDLSVYWYQQSLDQGLQFLIQYYNGEERAKGNILERFSAQQFPDLHSELNLSSLELGDSALYFCASSVGRVDEQYFGPGTRLTVT.

J is TRBJ1-4 and V is TRBV19, with D possibly TRBD1 on 5 matching bases. Germline assignment: CDR1 LNHDA and CDR2 SQIVND (reference sequence). V lost 3 bases and J lost 4, with 9 bases in between. The CDR3 runs to 14 residues. The DNA of the CDR3 is TGTGCCAGTAGTATCAGGGTAGATAATGAAAAACTGTTTTTT. Its protein is CASSIRVDNEKLFF.

This chain uses TRBV12-5 with TRBJ1-4, with a weak D call TRBD1 (6 bases). The CDR3 runs 16 residues. The germline CDR1 and CDR2 sequences are LGHNT and FRNRAP. Trimming took 1 base from V and 0 from J, leaving 9 bases between them. In DNA, the CDR3 is TGTGCTAGTGGTTTGGAAACAGGGCCAACTAATGAAAAACTGTTTTTT. This translates into CASGLETGPTNEKLFF.

The chain links TRBV7-9 to TRBJ2-1, with 7 nucleotides matching TRBD1. Germline V gives CDR1 SEHNR, CDR2 FQNEAQ (reference sequence). This CDR3 has 15 amino acids. V lost 5 bases to trimming and J lost 11 bases; unmatched junction nucleotides: 15. As DNA, the CDR3 is TGTGCCAGCAGCCCAACACTCGACAGGGTGCAGCAGCAGTTCTTC. Amino acid sequence: CASSPTLDRVQQQFF.

This clone was observed a single time. This chain links TRBV4-3 with TRBJ1-1; D may be TRBD1 (6 bases). The CDR3 totals 13 residues. V lost 2 bases to trimming and J lost 10 bases, with 14 bases between them. CDR1 LGHNA and CDR2 YSLEER come from the germline V gene. The CDR3 DNA follows: TGCGCCAGCAGCCAAACTAACAGGGTAGGAGCTTTCTTT. This sequence encodes CASSQTNRVGAFF.